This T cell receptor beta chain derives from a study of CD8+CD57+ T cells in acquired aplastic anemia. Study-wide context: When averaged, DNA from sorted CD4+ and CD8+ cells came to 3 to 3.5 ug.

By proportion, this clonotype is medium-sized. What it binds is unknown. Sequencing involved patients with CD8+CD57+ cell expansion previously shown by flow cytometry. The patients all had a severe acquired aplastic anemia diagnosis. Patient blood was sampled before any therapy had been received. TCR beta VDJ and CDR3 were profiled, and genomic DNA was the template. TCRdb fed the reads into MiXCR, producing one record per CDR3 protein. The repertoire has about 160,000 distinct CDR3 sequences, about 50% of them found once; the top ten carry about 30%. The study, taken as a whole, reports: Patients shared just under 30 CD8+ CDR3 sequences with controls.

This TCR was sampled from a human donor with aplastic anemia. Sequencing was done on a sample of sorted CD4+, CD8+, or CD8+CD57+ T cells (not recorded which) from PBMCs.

The CDR3 DNA is TGCAGCGTAAAACTCGGGGAATCGTACGAGCAGTACTTC. Its translation: CSVKLGESYEQYF. V and J are TRBV29-1 and TRBJ2-7, with D maybe TRBD2 (5 bases). The CDR3 runs 13 residues. Trimming pared 6 bases from V and 4 bases from J, leaving 16 bases between. CDR1 and CDR2 from the germline V gene are SQVTM and ANQGSEA.